This TCR beta chain was retrieved from a study of T-cell reconstitution after alpha-beta-depleted transplantation in children. Overall study results and limits: There were reportedly several hundred expanded graft clones from which alpha-beta T cells came about two months after transplant.

Many counts were recorded for this clonotype. What it binds is not known. The CDR3 sequence is 15 residues long. Germline V gene lookup returns CDR1 MNHEY and CDR2 SVGAGI. The ends lost 1 base at V and 6 bases at J; junction bases unmatched: 5. Unique molecular identifiers featured in how the TCRbeta library was prepared. TCRdb re-derived calls from the PCR reads in MiXCR, one entry per CDR3 protein. In the table there are some 200,000 distinct CDR3 sequences, approximately 6.8% of which are singletons. The TCR comes from a girl less than two years old with combined immunodeficiency, due to receive a stem cell transplant. J is TRBJ2-2 and V is TRBV6-5, with TRBD1 matching over 7 bases. Specimen: PBMCs, collected before TCRalphabeta/CD19-depleted stem cell transplant. Here the CDR3 DNA reads TGTGCCAGCAGTTACTTACTCCAGGGGGCCGGGGAGCTGTTTTTT. Translation gives CASSYLLQGAGELFF.